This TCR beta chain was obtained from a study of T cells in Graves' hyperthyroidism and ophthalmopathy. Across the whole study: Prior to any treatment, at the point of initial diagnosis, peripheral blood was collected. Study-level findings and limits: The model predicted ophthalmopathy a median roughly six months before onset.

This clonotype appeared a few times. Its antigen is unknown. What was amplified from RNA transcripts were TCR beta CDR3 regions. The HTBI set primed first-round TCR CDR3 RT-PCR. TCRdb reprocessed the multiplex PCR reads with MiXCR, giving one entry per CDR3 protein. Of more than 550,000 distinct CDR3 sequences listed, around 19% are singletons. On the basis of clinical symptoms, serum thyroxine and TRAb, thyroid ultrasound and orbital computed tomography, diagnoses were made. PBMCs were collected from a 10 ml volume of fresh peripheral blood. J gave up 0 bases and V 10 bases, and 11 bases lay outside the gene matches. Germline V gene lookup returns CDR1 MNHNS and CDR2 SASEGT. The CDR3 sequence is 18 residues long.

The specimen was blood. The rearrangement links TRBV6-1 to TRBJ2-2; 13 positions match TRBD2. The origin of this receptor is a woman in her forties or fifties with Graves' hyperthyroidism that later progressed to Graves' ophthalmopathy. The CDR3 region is CATSRGLAGTSNTGELFF. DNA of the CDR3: TGTGCCACCAGCAGGGGACTAGCGGGGACCTCGAACACCGGGGAGCTGTTTTTT.